The T cell receptor (beta chain) described here comes from a study of Graves' ophthalmopathy and Graves' hyperthyroidism. Study at large: Upon initial diagnosis and before any treatment, peripheral blood was collected.

The CDR3 extends over 15 amino acids. Losses at the gene ends were 3 bases for V and 5 bases for J; bases not matched to a gene: 8. Researchers turned away patients with other autoimmune diseases, uncontrolled infections, pregnancy or lactation. For repertoire sequencing, the TCR beta CDR3 regions were amplified from RNA transcripts. An opening RT-PCR round employed HTBI primers and preceded a second-round multiplex PCR. TCRdb called the multiplex PCR reads again in MiXCR, with one record for every CDR3 protein. In the table there are approximately 160,000 distinct CDR3 sequences, 35% to 50% of which are singletons. This clonotype was recorded many times.

The TCR was taken from a man aged 25-40 years with Graves' ophthalmopathy. Sequencing used peripheral blood. This rearrangement joins TRBV12-3 or TRBV12-4 to TRBJ1-1, with 8 nucleotides matching TRBD1. CDR3 nucleotides: TGTGCCAGCAGTTTTTACAGGACAGGGCGAACTGAAGCTTTCTTT. Translation: CASSFYRTGRTEAFF.